This T cell receptor (beta chain) comes out of a study of response to subunit inactivated influenza vaccine. Overall study results and limits: The authors suggested that few new T cells are recruited per seasonal influenza vaccination.

The CDR3 is 14 residues long. V was cut by 0 bases and J by 5 bases, with 10 bases left in between. CDR1 and CDR2 from the germline V gene are LNHNV and YYDKDF (reference sequence). Via MiXCR, TCRdb re-called the RT-PCR reads, giving one row per CDR3 protein. Among 300,000 to 350,000 distinct CDR3 sequences listed, about 20% were seen once. As to this clonotype: Its antigen is undetermined.

This chain connects TRBV15 to TRBJ1-1; no firm D call. The sequence was obtained from a man in his fifties or sixties who received an inactivated influenza vaccine. Sequenced material: PBMCs from blood, taken 21 months after vaccination. The CDR3, as DNA: TGTGCCACCAGCAGAGATTGGGGATATACTGAAGCTTTCTTT. Residues: CATSRDWGYTEAFF.